These 10 T cell receptor beta chains were all obtained from the same sample, sequenced in a study of blood T cell repertoires in COVID-19. Measured with immunoSEQ multiplex PCR; TCRdb has only the in-frame clones, and not every one. The sample shows about 320,000 clones, roughly nine tenths of them seen only once. The specimen was PBMCs or T cells enriched from blood (not recorded which). Receptors were obtained from a man aged 55 to 70 who had recovered from COVID-19.

V and J are TRBV3-1 (or the pseudogene TRBV3-2) and TRBJ2-3; a weak D match, TRBD1 (6 bases). Per the germline V gene, CDR1 is LGHDT and CDR2 is YNNKEL (reference sequence). This CDR3 has 17 amino acids. V was cut by 3 bases and J by 2 bases, with 18 bases left in between. The CDR3 region has the DNA TGTGCCAGCAGCCAGGGGGCTAGCTCACAGCTCACAGATACGCAGTATTTT. Translating gives CASSQGASSQLTDTQYF.

The V gene is TRBV25-1, the J gene TRBJ2-5; TRBD2 agrees at 7 bases. CDR3 size: 15 residues. Trimming took 3 bases from V and 5 from J; bases not matched to a gene: 9. Germline V gene lookup returns CDR1 MGHDK and CDR2 SYGVNS. The CDR3 here is CASSDVRGEGETQYF. CDR3 bases: TGTGCCAGCAGTGACGTCCGGGGGGAGGGGGAGACCCAGTACTTC.

This rearrangement joins TRBV7-9 to TRBJ2-7; no reliable D call. The CDR3 length is 14 residues. The V gene lost 3 bases and the J gene lost 2 bases, with 11 bases spanning the gap. Germline CDR1 and CDR2: SEHNR and FQNEAQ (reference sequence). The CDR3 region is CASSFARSAYEQYF. CDR3 DNA sequence: TGTGCCAGCAGCTTTGCCCGGAGTGCCTACGAGCAGTACTTC.

The chain employs TRBV7-6 and TRBJ2-7; TRBD2 aligns across 9 bases. J lost 3 bases, V lost 5 bases, and 11 bases had no gene match. The V gene's germline CDR1 is SGHVS and CDR2 FNYEAQ. The CDR3 length is 16 residues. This CDR3 reads CASSPGGSGSIYEQYF. CDR3 in DNA: TGTGCCAGCAGCCCGGGGGGTAGCGGGAGTATCTACGAGCAGTACTTC.

CDR3 protein: CATSKKRTGELFF. CDR3 DNA sequence: TGTGCCACCAGTAAAAAACGGACCGGGGAGCTGTTTTTT. J is TRBJ2-2 and V is TRBV24-1; D gene ambiguous. V dropped 6 bases and J dropped 5 bases, with 9 bases sitting between them. This CDR3 has 13 residues. Germline V gene data show CDR1 as KGHDR and CDR2 as SFDVKD.

This chain connects TRBV19 to TRBJ1-1; 8 positions match TRBD1. CDR1 is LNHDA, CDR2 SQIVND, per germline (reference sequence). V was clipped by 3 bases and J by 1 base; unmatched bases: 10. CDR3 length equals 17 residues. The CDR3 nucleotides are TGTGCCAGTAGTATCCCGAGCAGGGGGCTGAGGAACACTGAAGCTTTCTTT. Protein: CASSIPSRGLRNTEAFF.

The chain employs TRBV3-1 (or the pseudogene TRBV3-2) and TRBJ1-4; TRBD1 matches 9 bases. The CDR3 covers 16 residues. Germline CDR1 is LGHDT and CDR2 is YNNKEL (reference sequence). V dropped 5 bases and J dropped 5; count of bases not matched to a gene: 9. CDR3: CASSASTGGGNEKLFF. Here the CDR3 DNA reads TGTGCCAGCAGCGCCTCGACAGGGGGAGGAAATGAAAAACTGTTTTTT.

The rearrangement links TRBV5-8 to TRBJ1-5, with 8 bases identical to TRBD1. Germline V gene sequence: CDR1 SGHTS, CDR2 YDEGEE. Unmatched junction bases numbered 3, after V lost 3 bases and J lost 4 bases. The CDR3 has 14 residues. CDR3 sequence: CASSSRTGNQPQHF. The DNA for the CDR3 is TGTGCCAGCAGCTCCAGGACAGGGAATCAGCCCCAGCATTTT.

A note on this clone: Different DNA sequences within this sample yield the same CDR3. The rearrangement links TRBV12-3 or TRBV12-4 to TRBJ2-7, with D possibly being TRBD1 (6 bases). V shed 5 bases and J shed 3 bases, with 8 bases lying between them. The CDR3 length is 12 residues. The CDR3 protein is CASSLQGYEQYF. The CDR3 nucleotides are TGTGCCAGCAGTCTACAGGGCTACGAGCAGTACTTC.

V usage is TRBV21-1 and J usage is TRBJ1-2; TRBD1 reflects the table's D call only, with no check against the DNA. TRBV21-1 is annotated as a pseudogene. There are 13 residues in the CDR3. This chain's CDR3 is CASIRDRGQGYTF. In DNA form, the CDR3 reads TGTGCCAGCATCCGAGACAGGGGGCAGGGCTACACCTTC.